This T cell receptor beta chain was sequenced during a study of regulatory dendritic cells for organ transplantation. Germline V CDR1 and CDR2: SGHKS, YYEKEE (reference sequence). The CDR3 consists of 16 residues. V was clipped by 1 base and J by 5 bases, with 13 bases between them. In the case of this clone: The antigen is unknown.

Assay: immunoSEQ multiplex PCR; the TCRdb copy retains only in-frame clones and omits some. The repertoire includes more than 15,000 clones, less than 85% of them detected once, and 2.5% to 4% sits in the top ten. Sorted T cells were CFSE-labeled and cultured 5 days with allogeneic regulatory or mature dendritic cells at 1:10. This receptor was taken from a human donor in good health. The chain has TRBV5-5 and TRBJ1-6; D is possibly TRBD1 (6 bases). The specimen was memory CD4+ T cells from blood cultured with regulatory dendritic cells. Subset in this sample: CD45RO+ memory T cells. The CDR3 DNA sequence: TGTGCCAGCAGCTTGCGGTGGGGGCATAATAATTCACCCCTCCACTTT. Translated: CASSLRWGHNNSPLHF.